These 15 T cell receptor beta chains originate from one sample sequenced in a study of blood T cell repertoires in COVID-19. Here immunoSEQ multiplex PCR was the method, and the copy in TCRdb shows in-frame clones only, minus some. The sample records approximately 360,000 clones, roughly 86% being singletons. Sequencing was performed on PBMCs or T cells enriched from blood (not recorded which). Receptors were obtained from a man aged 40-55 years in a cohort exposed to, infected with or recovered from COVID-19 (not recorded which).

This sequence joins TRBV18 and TRBJ2-7; a weak D match, TRBD1 (6 bases). This CDR3 is 14 amino acids long. Per germline, CDR1 KGHSH and CDR2 LQKENI. V was trimmed by 8 bases and J by 3 bases, leaving 17 bases between them. The CDR3 loop is CASRKGDIYYEQYF. DNA for the CDR3: TGTGCCAGCCGTAAGGGGGACATTTACTACGAGCAGTACTTC.

This CDR3 reads CASSLIGQGETQYF. The CDR3 DNA reads as TGTGCCAGCAGCTTAATAGGACAGGGGGAGACCCAGTACTTC. The chain combines TRBV7-2 with TRBJ2-5, with 9 bases identical to TRBD1. Losses at the gene ends were 2 bases for V and 5 bases for J; bases not matched to a gene: 3. Germline V gene data show CDR1 as SGHTA and CDR2 as FQGNSA. The CDR3 consists of 14 residues. Full variable domain (missing parts from reference TRBV7-2 and TRBJ2-5): GAGVSQSPSNKVTEKGKDVELRCDPISGHTALYWYRQSLGQGLEFLIYFQGNSAPDKSGLPSDRFSAERTGGSVSTLTIQRTQQEDSAVYLCASSLIGQGETQYFGPGTRLLVL.

This chain joins TRBV21-1 and TRBJ2-7; the table's D call TRBD2 went unverified against the DNA. TRBV21-1 is a recognized pseudogene. The CDR3 is 14 residues long. CDR3 in DNA: TGTGCCAGCAGCAAAGAGGCGGAGTACTACGAGCAGTACTTC. This encodes CASSKEAEYYEQYF.

J is TRBJ1-1 and V is TRBV21-1. TRBV21-1 is recorded as a pseudogene. CDR3 size: 14 residues. The CDR3 protein is CASSKVPPVGEAFF. CDR3 in DNA: TGTGCCAGCAGCAAAGTTCCACCGGTCGGTGAAGCTTTCTTT.

The chain has TRBV4-1 and TRBJ1-4, with no clear D. The V end lost 3 bases, the J end lost 0 bases, and 11 bases lay between the germline ends. CDR3 length: 16 residues. The germline V gene encodes CDR1 MGHRA and CDR2 YSYEKL. As DNA, the CDR3 is TGCGCCAGCAGCCAGGCGGGAGGAGCAACTAATGAAAAACTGTTTTTT. Amino acid sequence: CASSQAGGATNEKLFF.

This sequence joins TRBV2 and TRBJ1-5; TRBD1 might be the D (5 bases). V lost 4 bases to trimming and J lost 3 bases, with 7 bases between them. Germline V gene data show CDR1 as SNHLY and CDR2 as FYNNEI. CDR3 length: 13 residues. DNA for the CDR3: TGTGCCAGCAGTGTAGGGGACAATCAGCCCCAGCATTTT. Amino acid sequence: CASSVGDNQPQHF.

J is TRBJ1-1 and V is TRBV7-9; TRBD1 is a possible D gene (5 bases). The V gene lost 3 bases and the J gene lost 1 base, with 9 bases spanning the gap. Germline CDR1 reads SEHNR; CDR2 reads FQNEAQ (reference sequence). The CDR3 contains 14 residues. In DNA form, the CDR3 reads TGTGCCAGCAGCTTGGAGGGGTCGAACACTGAAGCTTTCTTT. As protein: CASSLEGSNTEAFF.

In this sample, this clone turned up once. V usage is TRBV6-6 and J usage is TRBJ2-6; weak D call: TRBD2 (5 bases). The CDR3 covers 14 residues. V lost 2 bases and J lost 4, with 6 bases in between. Germline values: CDR1 MNHNY, CDR2 SVGAGI (reference sequence). CDR3 DNA sequence: TGTGCCAGCAGTTACCCGGGAGGGGCCAACGTCCTGACTTTC. Its protein product is CASSYPGGANVLTF.

This clone was recorded once. The chain links TRBV6-5 to TRBJ2-1; a weak D match, TRBD1 (6 bases). The V end was cut by 6 bases, the J end by 7 bases, with 13 bases between. There are 13 residues in the CDR3. The germline V gene encodes CDR1 MNHEY and CDR2 SVGAGI. DNA of the CDR3: TGTGCCAGCAGACGGACAGTAATTAATGAGCAGTTCTTC. This sequence encodes CASRRTVINEQFF.

This chain uses TRBV6-6 with TRBJ2-3; 9 bases line up with TRBD1. The CDR3 runs to 15 residues. The junction had 5 bases not matched to a gene; V was cut back by 2 bases and J by 5 bases. Germline lookup yields CDR1 MNHNY and CDR2 SVGAGI (reference sequence). Here the CDR3 DNA reads TGTGCCAGCAGTTACGGGGACAGGGCTATAGATACGCAGTATTTT. Its translation: CASSYGDRAIDTQYF.

This sequence joins TRBV5-1 and TRBJ2-3, with 9 nucleotides matching TRBD1. V shed 6 bases and J 5 bases; nucleotides not matched to a gene: 7. The CDR3 is 14 residues long. The germline CDR1 and CDR2 sequences are SGHRS and YFSETQ. The CDR3 nucleotides read TGCGCCAGCAAAGACAGGGGGGTCGTAGATACGCAGTATTTT. Protein product: CASKDRGVVDTQYF. The full variable domain, with the rest looked up from reference TRBV5-1 and TRBJ2-3, is KAGVTQTPRYLIKTRGQQVTLSCSPISGHRSVSWYQQTPGQGLQFLFEYFSETQRNKGNFPGRFSGRQFSNSRSEMNVSTLELGDSALYLCASKDRGVVDTQYFGPGTRLTVL.

This clone was recorded only once. V is TRBV7-6 and J is TRBJ2-1; D unresolved. Germline CDR1 is SGHVS and CDR2 is FNYEAQ. This CDR3 has 13 residues. V was shortened by 1 base and J by 9 bases, with 10 bases between the two germline ends. CDR3 amino acids: CASSLVTIGEQFF. For the CDR3, the DNA is TGTGCCAGCAGCTTAGTAACCATCGGTGAGCAGTTCTTC.

The genes are TRBV28 and TRBJ1-2, with TRBD1 as a possible D gene (6 bases). CDR3 length: 13 residues. Trimming cost V 3 bases and J 5 bases, with 10 bases left between them. Germline assignment: CDR1 MDHEN and CDR2 SYDVKM. The CDR3: CASSFQTGYGYTF. DNA of the CDR3: TGTGCCAGCAGTTTCCAGACAGGATATGGCTACACCTTC.

The chain combines TRBV28 with TRBJ1-2; TRBD1 matches 11 bases. This CDR3 comprises 16 residues. Unmatched junction bases numbered 10, after V lost 4 bases and J lost 6 bases. From germline, CDR1 is MDHEN and CDR2 SYDVKM. As DNA, the CDR3 is TGTGCCAGCAGTTCCCCTACCGGGACAGGGGGAAATGGCTACACCTTC. Its protein is CASSSPTGTGGNGYTF.

The CDR3, as DNA: TGTGCCAGCAGTCGGGGGTTACTAGCGGTTGAGCAGTTCTTC. This sequence encodes CASSRGLLAVEQFF. The rearrangement links TRBV5-4 to TRBJ2-1; TRBD2 aligns across 8 bases. The CDR3 totals 14 residues. The germline V gene has CDR1 SGHNT and CDR2 YYREEE (reference sequence). The V segment lost 5 bases and the J segment 9 bases; nucleotides outside the gene matches: 10.